The 21 T cell receptor beta chains presented below share a single source sample, sequenced in a study of spatial heterogeneity in lung cancer. MiXCR, run by TCRdb on the 5' RACE reads, gives a single entry per CDR3 protein. The table lists 89,000 or so distinct CDR3 sequences, 15% to 25% of them singletons. The time point: sample taken at primary tumor resection. Whole RNA was taken from tumor, nontumor lung or frozen PBMC; it was then sequenced unsorted. The sequencing used PBMCs, collected at surgery. The receptors shown here come from a male donor with early-stage non-small cell lung cancer.

In its sample, this clonotype was seen a few times. The chain is built from TRBV27 and TRBJ2-7; possible D gene TRBD1, 6 bases. The CDR3 loop spans 14 amino acids. Per germline, CDR1 MNHEY and CDR2 SMNVEV (reference sequence). V dropped 2 bases and J dropped 2 bases, with 10 bases sitting between them. This CDR3 is CASSLRGGTYEQYF. The DNA of the CDR3 is TGTGCCAGCAGTTTACGAGGGGGTACCTACGAGCAGTACTTC.

This clonotype was found a few times. The chain combines TRBV5-6 with TRBJ1-1, with TRBD1 matching over 10 bases. Germline CDR1 SGHDT, CDR2 YYEEEE. After removal of 3 bases from V and 1 base from J, the junction contained 3 bases not matched to a gene. This CDR3 has 15 amino acids. CDR3 loop: CASSWTGGWNTEAFF. The CDR3 DNA is TGTGCCAGCAGCTGGACAGGGGGTTGGAACACTGAAGCTTTCTTT. Filled out from reference TRBV5-6 and TRBJ1-1, the complete variable domain reads DAGVTQSPTHLIKTRGQQVTLRCSPKSGHDTVSWYQQALGQGPQFIFQYYEEEERQRGNFPDRFSGHQFPNYSSELNVNALLLGDSALYLCASSWTGGWNTEAFFGQGTRLTVV.

This clonotype occurred a few times. CDR3 sequence: CSAQSGANVLTF. In DNA, the CDR3 is TGCAGTGCCCAATCTGGGGCCAACGTCCTGACTTTC. The chain has TRBV20-1 and TRBJ2-6, with D uncertain. Germline-derived CDR1 and CDR2 are DFQATT and SNEGSKA (reference sequence). CDR3 size: 12 residues. Trimming left V 6 bases short and J 1 base short, with 4 bases between.

The J gene is TRBJ2-7, the V gene TRBV11-2; D call uncertain. In germline, CDR1 is SGHAT, CDR2 FQNNGV. V lost 1 base to trimming and J lost 2 bases, with 9 bases between them. The CDR3 extends over 14 amino acids. The CDR3 loop is CASSLGGGTYEQYF. The CDR3 DNA reads TGTGCCAGCAGCTTAGGAGGCGGCACCTACGAGCAGTACTTC.

This clonotype was counted only a few times. The rearrangement joins TRBV11-2 to TRBJ2-2; 13 bases fit TRBD2. Unmatched junction bases numbered 4, after V lost 6 bases and J lost 6 bases. Per the germline V gene, CDR1 is SGHAT and CDR2 is FQNNGV. CDR3 length: 15 amino acids. The CDR3: CASRLAGGQAGELFF. The CDR3 nucleotides read TGTGCCAGCAGACTAGCGGGAGGGCAAGCCGGGGAGCTGTTTTTT. Drawing the rest from reference TRBV11-2 and TRBJ2-2, the complete variable domain is EAGVAQSPRYKIIEKRQSVAFWCNPISGHATLYWYQQILGQGPKLLIQFQNNGVVDDSQLPKDRFSAERLKGVDSTLKIQPAKLEDSAVYLCASRLAGGQAGELFFGEGSRLTVL.

There are a few counts of this clonotype. The J gene is TRBJ1-2, the V gene TRBV6-1; D perhaps matches TRBD1 (6 bases). CDR3 length equals 13 residues. Trimming stripped 4 bases from V and 6 bases from J, with 12 bases between. The V gene's germline CDR1 is MNHNS and CDR2 SASEGT. CDR3 sequence (DNA): TGTGCCAGCAGTGGCTGGGACACCGATGGCTACACCTTC. It translates to CASSGWDTDGYTF.

The sample holds one count of this clonotype. The CDR3 protein is CASSLGQGGSYNSPLHF. The CDR3 bases are TGTGCCAGCAGTTTAGGGCAGGGAGGCTCCTATAATTCACCCCTCCACTTT. The chain recombines TRBV27 with TRBJ1-6; weak D call: TRBD1 (5 bases). CDR1 is MNHEY, CDR2 SMNVEV, per germline (reference sequence). CDR3 length equals 17 residues. Trimming stripped 2 bases from V and 0 bases from J, with 11 bases between.

The chain employs TRBV7-9 and TRBJ1-1, with 12 bases aligning to TRBD1. Germline V CDR1 and CDR2: SEHNR, FQNEAQ (reference sequence). The CDR3 extends over 16 amino acids. Trimming removed 3 bases from V and 3 bases from J; junction bases left unmatched: 5. The CDR3 region has the DNA TGTGCCAGCAGCTTGGGACAGGGGGCTACGGACACTGAAGCTTTCTTT. This sequence encodes CASSLGQGATDTEAFF.

CDR3 nucleotides: TGTGCCAGCAGTTCTCTCCTGATCAATCAGCCCCAGCATTTT. As protein: CASSSLLINQPQHF. The chain carries TRBV28 and TRBJ1-5, with D hard to call. The CDR3 is 14 amino acids. V was clipped by 4 bases and J by 3 bases, with 10 bases between them. Germline V CDR1 and CDR2: MDHEN, SYDVKM.

This clonotype was found a few times. The chain uses TRBV6-1 and TRBJ1-5; D is unclear. This CDR3 spans 15 amino acids. In germline, CDR1 is MNHNS, CDR2 SASEGT. The V and J ends lost 5 bases and 8 bases respectively, with 19 bases between them. CDR3 in amino acids: CASSRDGLPLEPQHF. In DNA form, the CDR3 reads TGTGCCAGCAGTCGAGACGGACTCCCCTTGGAGCCCCAGCATTTT.

V usage is TRBV28 and J usage is TRBJ1-2, with a tentative D call TRBD1 (6 bases). V was shortened by 6 bases and J by 2 bases, with 16 bases between the two germline ends. The germline V gene encodes CDR1 MDHEN and CDR2 SYDVKM. This CDR3 has 15 amino acids. CDR3 nucleotides: TGTGCCAGCAGCCCCGGCTGGACAGCCAACTATGGCTACACCTTC. Translating gives CASSPGWTANYGYTF.

The sample holds one count of this clonotype. This chain joins TRBV7-2 and TRBJ1-6; D is possibly TRBD1 (5 bases). The CDR3 totals 14 residues. Trimming pared 5 bases from V and 6 bases from J, leaving 11 bases between. CDR1 is SGHTA, CDR2 FQGNSA, per germline. CDR3 sequence: CASSPGGFNSPLHF. As DNA, the CDR3 is TGTGCCAGCAGCCCCGGGGGGTTTAATTCACCCCTCCACTTT.

The rearrangement joins TRBV6-6 to TRBJ2-1; D gene unclear. The V end lost 5 bases, the J end lost 0 bases, and 14 bases lay between the germline ends. CDR1 is MNHNY, CDR2 SVGAGI, per germline (reference sequence). There are 16 residues in the CDR3. The CDR3 sequence is CASSDQVASSYNEQFF. In DNA, the CDR3 is TGTGCCAGCAGTGACCAAGTGGCTAGCTCCTACAATGAGCAGTTCTTC.

This clonotype appeared a few times. V and J are TRBV10-3 and TRBJ2-5, with 11 nucleotides matching TRBD1. The CDR3 contains 15 residues. V lost 4 bases to trimming and J lost 3 bases; unmatched junction nucleotides: 4. Germline V gene lookup returns CDR1 ENHRY and CDR2 SYGVKD. CDR3 bases: TGTGCCATCAGTGGGGACAGGGGGTTGGAAGAGACCCAGTACTTC. The encoded protein is CAISGDRGLEETQYF.

The table lists this clonotype with a few counts. The chain joins TRBV20-1 to TRBJ1-5; 8 bases match TRBD1. V trimming: 4 bases; J trimming: 7 bases; junction bases outside the gene matches: 6. CDR3 length: 13 residues. The germline CDR1 and CDR2 sequences are DFQATT and SNEGSKA (reference sequence). The CDR3 region is CSATTGDRQPQHF. In DNA, the CDR3 is TGCAGTGCTACGACAGGGGACCGCCAGCCCCAGCATTTT.

The chain employs TRBV7-9 and TRBJ2-1; TRBD1 agrees at 10 bases. The length of the CDR3 is 14 residues. CDR1 is SEHNR and CDR2 is FQNEAQ in the germline V gene (reference sequence). Germline trimming cut 0 bases from V and 11 bases from J; bases unmatched to any gene: 4. The CDR3 coding sequence is TGTGCCAGCAGCTTAGCGAGGACAGGGGGACAGCAGTTCTTC. Its protein is CASSLARTGGQQFF.

V is TRBV7-2 and J is TRBJ2-3, with 9 bases aligning to TRBD2. V shed 5 bases, J shed 6 bases, and the junction held 6 bases outside the gene matches. This CDR3 has 14 amino acids. Germline assignment: CDR1 SGHTA and CDR2 FQGNSA. The CDR3, as DNA: TGTGCCAGCAGCCCCCAGCGGGAGGCTGATACGCAGTATTTT. Translating gives CASSPQREADTQYF.

V gene TRBV5-1 combines with J gene TRBJ1-2; D is undetermined. With 0 bases removed from V and 5 bases from J, the gap between germline ends came to 8 bases. This CDR3 spans 13 amino acids. CDR1 is SGHRS and CDR2 is YFSETQ in the germline V gene. The CDR3 region has the DNA TGCGCCAGCAGCTTGGGTTCATCTTATGGCTACACCTTC. Translation gives CASSLGSSYGYTF.

Ten or more counts support this clonotype. The genes are TRBV6-6 and TRBJ2-3, with 11 bases identical to TRBD2. CDR1 MNHNY and CDR2 SVGAGI come from the germline V gene (reference sequence). The CDR3 loop spans 17 amino acids. Unmatched junction bases numbered 9, after V lost 4 bases and J lost 3 bases. CDR3 sequence reads: CASSFSLTSGITDTQYF. The CDR3, as DNA: TGTGCCAGCAGTTTTTCCCTGACTAGCGGGATAACAGATACGCAGTATTTT.

This rearrangement joins TRBV4-3 to TRBJ1-1; 9 nucleotides agree with TRBD1. CDR3 length equals 14 residues. After removal of 5 bases from V and 5 bases from J, the junction contained 6 bases not matched to a gene. Germline lookup yields CDR1 LGHNA and CDR2 YSLEER. The DNA of the CDR3 is TGCGCCAGCAGCTCACAGGGGGCGAGGACTGAAGCTTTCTTT. As protein: CASSSQGARTEAFF.

In this sample, this clonotype is medium-sized. This chain connects TRBV29-1 to TRBJ2-5, with 8 bases that match TRBD1. The CDR3 runs to 17 residues. Germline CDR1 reads SQVTM; CDR2 reads ANQGSEA. Unmatched junction bases numbered 14, after V lost 1 base and J lost 4 bases. CDR3: CSVEGITRTGSGETQYF. CDR3 sequence (DNA): TGCAGCGTTGAAGGCATTACGCGGACAGGGTCTGGAGAGACCCAGTACTTC.